The T cell receptor (beta chain) under discussion was sequenced for a study of blood T cells in healthy people across ages. PCR was performed a second time for about 7 to 12 cycles using a sample-barcoded 5' primer and a J-beta primer mix. A template-switch adaptor with 12 random nucleotides tagged each cDNA molecule. Via MiXCR, TCRdb re-called the 5' RACE reads, giving one row per CDR3 protein. The sample yields nearly 800,000 distinct CDR3 sequences, just over 55% seen once. Notes on the study in general: Naive T cell percentage strongly correlated with TCR beta diversity. Nothing was known about donor CMV status, and this possibly confounded expanded clonotype changes.

This clonotype showed up just a few times. Its matching antigen is unknown. This sequence was found in a man in his forties in good health. What was sequenced was blood.

The CDR3 here is CASSQDPGPSSGANVLTF. In DNA, the CDR3 is TGCGCCAGCAGCCAAGATCCCGGCCCGAGCTCTGGGGCCAACGTCCTGACTTTC. The chain combines TRBV4-3 with TRBJ2-6; D is ambiguous. Trimming left V 0 bases short and J 0 bases short, with 12 bases between. Looked up from germline, CDR1 is LGHNA and CDR2 is YSLEER. The CDR3 covers 18 residues.